The clone carrying this T cell receptor beta chain was observed at least ten times. TCRdb recomputed calls from the 5' RACE reads with MiXCR, one row per CDR3 protein. The sample includes 45,000 to 55,000 distinct CDR3 sequences, around 3.1% of them seen just once. The CDR3 loop spans 12 amino acids. Trimming left V 6 bases short and J 11 bases short, with 11 bases between. Looked up from germline, CDR1 is SEHNR and CDR2 is FQNEAQ (reference sequence). The data belong to a study of neurological immune-mediated disorders. V gene TRBV7-9 combines with J gene TRBJ1-6; D perhaps matches TRBD1 (5 bases). Sequenced: PBMCs. This sequence was found in a man aged 40-55 years with multiple sclerosis. The CDR3 sequence is CASRASGAPLHF. CDR3 DNA: TGTGCCAGCAGGGCTTCGGGGGCACCCCTCCACTTT.